Many counts were recorded for the clone carrying this T cell receptor beta chain. Its specificity is unknown. Axillary draining lymph nodes of breast cancer patients supplied the node samples. The CDR3 extends over 15 amino acids. With 5 bases clipped from V and 2 bases from J, the junction kept 6 bases outside the gene matches. The germline CDR1 and CDR2 sequences are SGHVS and FNYEAQ. This record belongs to a study of breast tumors, draining lymph nodes, adjacent tissues. Study-wide results and caveats: Tumor repertoires ranked between lymph nodes and nontumor tissue in diversity, with V and J gene preferences. Luminal-like breast cancer showed significantly higher tumor–nontumor repertoire similarity than basal-like. Data only fit, rather than demonstrated, lymph node origin of most tumor T cells.

TCRdb re-analysed the multiplex PCR reads in MiXCR, keeping a single row per CDR3 protein. The sample lists 150,000 to 250,000 distinct CDR3 sequences; roughly 31% were seen once. Sequencing was performed on axillary lymph node tissue. This TCR was recovered from a female donor with breast cancer. Some clones in this sample may be carry-over from other donors' samples. The chain combines TRBV7-6 with TRBJ2-7; 10 nucleotides match TRBD1. The CDR3 DNA reads TGTGCCAGCAGCGACCGGGACAGGGGAGCCTACGAGCAGTACTTC. It codes for CASSDRDRGAYEQYF.